The clone carrying this TCR beta chain was counted a single time. The sample is drawn from a study of blood T cell repertoires in COVID-19. In germline, CDR1 is SNHLY, CDR2 FYNNEI. Trimming stripped 3 bases from V and 1 base from J, with 14 bases between. The CDR3 sequence is 16 residues long. TCRdb's copy holds only in-frame clones and misses some; the assay was immunoSEQ multiplex PCR. The sample contains some 310,000 clones, 87% of which appear only once. The source material was peripheral blood. The TCR comes from a man aged 50-60 years with active or convalescent COVID-19. This rearrangement joins TRBV2 to TRBJ2-3; a weak D match, TRBD1 (6 bases). The chain's CDR3 is CASSDLGGPRTDTQYF. As DNA, the CDR3 is TGTGCCAGCAGTGATCTAGGGGGACCCCGCACAGATACGCAGTATTTT.